This T cell receptor (beta chain) was identified during a study of cytomegalovirus exposure and HLA in healthy donors. Whereas donors were nominally healthy upon sampling, unrecorded immune exposures were probable. PCR employed 60 Vbeta and 13 Jbeta primers. The assay was immunoSEQ multiplex PCR, and TCRdb's table has in-frame clones only and misses some. Of under 120,000 clones listed, less than 80% are singletons. The germline V gene has CDR1 SGHDT and CDR2 YYEEEE. The CDR3 spans 13 residues. V lost 0 bases, J lost 9 bases, and 13 bases lay in between. This clone was seen a single time. The chain combines TRBV5-6 with TRBJ2-7; maybe TRBD1 (6 bases). Sequenced input: PBMCs. The origin of this receptor is a woman aged 40 to 50 in good health and CMV-seronegative. CDR3 DNA sequence: TGTGCCAGCAGCTTGGTGTGGGACACACGGCAGTACTTC. Its protein product is CASSLVWDTRQYF.